These 2 T cell receptor beta chains were all obtained from the same sample, sequenced in a study of cytomegalovirus exposure and HLA in healthy donors (dated by TCRdb to about 2017). Libraries were prepared through the immunoSEQ multiplex PCR assay. TCRdb limited this immuneACCESS table to in-frame rearrangements with V and J called. A share of clones is missing; checked studies link under half to unresolved V genes, and the rest is unexplained. The sample table holds around 150,000 clones, of which 85% to 90% were seen once. The ten top clones hold 5.7% of the sample. Sequenced material: PBMCs. The source of these receptors is a woman aged 25 to 39 in good health and CMV-seronegative.

This chain connects TRBV2 to TRBJ1-1, with TRBD1 identical over 9 bases. With 5 bases clipped from V and 4 bases from J, the junction kept 8 bases outside the gene matches. Germline lookup yields CDR1 SNHLY and CDR2 FYNNEI. The CDR3 runs to 15 residues. The CDR3 reads CASSPGQGGSTEAFF. Written as DNA, the CDR3 is TGTGCCAGCAGTCCGGGACAGGGAGGGAGCACTGAAGCTTTCTTT.

This clone was observed a single time. The V call is TRBV29-1, the J call TRBJ2-1, with a possible D match to TRBD2 (6 bases). The V and J ends lost 4 bases and 9 bases respectively, with 19 bases between them. Germline CDR1 SQVTM, CDR2 ANQGSEA. This CDR3 is 14 amino acids long. The CDR3 DNA follows: TGCAGCGTTGGTTTAGGAGGGCCTACGGGTGAGCAGTTCTTC. This codes for CSVGLGGPTGEQFF.